Each of the 2 T cell receptor beta chains below was sequenced from the same sample in a study of naive and memory T cell subsets. Treatment reported: skin biopsy from PPD injection site in Mantoux-positive individual. The library had UMIs added by 3' ligation of an oligonucleotide to TCR cDNA. Four PCR rounds used nested alpha and beta constant region primers plus the SP2 primer. MiXCR, run by TCRdb on the UMI-ligation and nested PCR reads, gives a single entry per CDR3 protein. The data show 20,000 to 25,000 distinct CDR3 sequences, about 6.1% seen once. This sample comprised skin, obtained from a tuberculin skin test site. These receptors all stem from an adult in good health.

The table lists this clonotype with many counts. The chain carries TRBV6-2 or TRBV6-3 and TRBJ2-1; D is ambiguous. Germline-derived CDR1 and CDR2 are MNHEY and SVGEGT. The CDR3 runs 13 residues. The V gene lost 2 bases and the J gene lost 4 bases, with 6 bases spanning the gap. The CDR3 DNA reads as TGTGCCAGCAGTTACCTTAGGTACAATGAGCAGTTCTTC. Translating it yields CASSYLRYNEQFF.

This clonotype was observed at least ten times. The gene calls are TRBV6-5 and TRBJ1-2; D is possibly TRBD1 (6 bases). Deletions cut 2 bases from V and 4 bases from J, with 11 bases between. The germline CDR1 and CDR2 sequences are MNHEY and SVGAGI. This CDR3 has 14 residues. The CDR3 sequence is CASSYGTGSYGYTF. The CDR3 DNA reads TGTGCCAGCAGTTACGGCACAGGGAGCTATGGCTACACCTTC.